A single count supports the clone carrying this TCR beta chain. Its antigen is as yet unknown. V was trimmed by 4 bases and J by 4 bases, leaving 13 bases between them. In germline, CDR1 is MGHRA, CDR2 YSYEKL. CDR3 length: 14 residues. This entry belongs to a study of OX40 agonist ivuxolimab in advanced cancers. Overall study context: Patients were treated with ivuxolimab, an agonistic anti-OX40 (CD134) antibody.

The table came from immunoSEQ multiplex PCR; TCRdb's copy has only in-frame clones and leaves some out. The sample has roughly 70,000 clones; approximately 90% are singletons. Whole-study results and caveats: Fewer expanded clones were found on average in CD4+ than in CD8+ T cells. Dose levels from 0.1 to 3.0 mg/kg saw CD4+ and CD8+ blood T cells expand clonally by week 6. There were also nonresponders showing low normalized T-cell clonal expansion.

This TCR was sampled from an adult with an advanced solid tumor such as melanoma, head and neck, liver or kidney cancer. The rearrangement joins TRBV4-1 to TRBJ1-1, with D possibly being TRBD1 (5 bases). The sample consisted of CD4+ or CD8+ T cells sorted from blood, taken in a trial of the OX40 agonist ivuxolimab. The CDR3 reads CASSPGHSRTEAFF. The CDR3 region has the DNA TGCGCCAGCAGCCCTGGACACTCGCGCACTGAAGCTTTCTTT.